One sample yielded the 9 T cell receptor beta chains listed below, sequenced in a study of T cells after yellow fever vaccination. TCRdb re-derived calls from the 5' RACE reads in MiXCR, one entry per CDR3 protein. The sample contains about 220,000 distinct CDR3 sequences, 2.5% to 3.5% of which appear only once. Sample: CD4+ T cells sorted from PBMCs, taken 10 days after the yellow fever booster vaccination. Receptor source: a man between 18 and 29 years old who received the YFV17D yellow fever vaccine.

This clonotype was observed at least ten times. V usage is TRBV20-1 and J usage is TRBJ2-3, with 9 bases aligning to TRBD2. The CDR3 consists of 14 residues. The germline V gene encodes CDR1 DFQATT and CDR2 SNEGSKA (reference sequence). The V segment lost 1 base and the J segment 3 bases; nucleotides outside the gene matches: 2. The CDR3 DNA reads as TGCAGTGCTAGAGTAGCGGGGGAGACAGATACGCAGTATTTT. Translating gives CSARVAGETDTQYF.

In regard to this clonotype: The junction differs from germline at one of its ends, possibly a read error. J is TRBJ2-3 and V is TRBV12-3 or TRBV12-4, with 7 bases that match TRBD2. The length of the CDR3 is 12 residues. The CDR3 bases are TGTGCCAGCAGTTTAGCGCCCAGCGGGGCCTTCTTT. This gives the protein CASSLAPSGAFF.

This clonotype was detected many times. V gene TRBV5-5 combines with J gene TRBJ2-1; TRBD2 agrees at 8 bases. V trimming: 3 bases; J trimming: 3 bases; junction bases outside the gene matches: 5. The CDR3 contains 15 residues. Germline lookup yields CDR1 SGHKS and CDR2 YYEKEE (reference sequence). The CDR3 bases are TGTGCCAGCAGCTGGATAGCGGGGCTCTACAATGAGCAGTTCTTC. Protein: CASSWIAGLYNEQFF. Supplemented by reference TRBV5-5 and TRBJ2-1, the full variable domain reads DAGVTQSPTHLIKTRGQQVTLRCSPISGHKSVSWYQQVLGQGPQFIFQYYEKEERGRGNFPDRFSARQFPNYSSELNVNALLLGDSALYLCASSWIAGLYNEQFFGPGTRLTVL.

The chain recombines TRBV5-1 with TRBJ1-6, with TRBD1 identical over 8 bases. The CDR3 sequence is 15 residues long. The V segment lost 4 bases and the J segment 10 bases; nucleotides outside the gene matches: 10. CDR1 is SGHRS and CDR2 is YFSETQ in the germline V gene. The CDR3 DNA is TGCGCCAGCAGCACCTCGGACAGGGTTGGGTCACCCCTCCACTTT. This translates into CASSTSDRVGSPLHF.

This clonotype was counted many times. This chain uses TRBV18 with TRBJ2-5; D call uncertain. In germline, CDR1 is KGHSH, CDR2 LQKENI. The CDR3 is 14 residues long. V lost 2 bases, J lost 2 bases, and 9 bases lay in between. The CDR3 DNA is TGTGCCAGCTCACCATTGAGTGGGCAAGAGACCCAGTACTTC. Protein product: CASSPLSGQETQYF. Full variable domain (rest looked up from reference TRBV18 and TRBJ2-5): NAGVMQNPRHLVRRRGQEARLRCSPMKGHSHVYWYRQLPEEGLKFMVYLQKENIIDESGMPKERFSAEFPKEGPSILRIQQVVRGDSAAYFCASSPLSGQETQYFGPGTRLLVL.

This clonotype was observed at least ten times. This chain joins TRBV7-2 and TRBJ1-6, with a tentative D call TRBD1 (6 bases). Germline V CDR1 and CDR2: SGHTA, FQGNSA. V was shortened by 5 bases and J by 5 bases, with 13 bases between the two germline ends. The CDR3 spans 15 residues. As DNA, the CDR3 is TGTGCCAGCAGCCTCCAGGGGTCGAATAATTCACCCCTCCACTTT. This encodes CASSLQGSNNSPLHF.

This clonotype was counted ten times or more. This chain joins TRBV6-5 and TRBJ2-7; tentative D call: TRBD2 (7 bases). The CDR3 extends over 14 amino acids. The V and J ends lost 6 bases and 0 bases respectively, with 12 bases between them. Per the germline V gene, CDR1 is MNHEY and CDR2 is SVGAGI. The DNA for the CDR3 is TGTGCCAGCAGAAGGGGGGACTACTCCTACGAGCAGTACGTC. This gives the protein CASRRGDYSYEQYV.

This clonotype came up many times. V gene TRBV5-1 combines with J gene TRBJ2-5; TRBD1 aligns across 8 bases. CDR3 length equals 14 residues. Germline V gene data show CDR1 as SGHRS and CDR2 as YFSETQ. V dropped 4 bases and J dropped 5; count of bases not matched to a gene: 7. The CDR3 is CASSPGTGRETQYF. CDR3 nucleotide sequence: TGCGCCAGCAGCCCCGGGACAGGACGGGAGACCCAGTACTTC.

This clonotype was seen repeatedly, ten times or more. CDR3 nucleotide sequence: TGTGCCAGCTCACCTCTAGGACAGGGGACCAATGAGCAGTTCTTC. It encodes CASSPLGQGTNEQFF. The rearrangement joins TRBV18 to TRBJ2-1; the match to TRBD1 covers 9 bases. V dropped 3 bases and J dropped 6; count of bases not matched to a gene: 6. Germline loops: CDR1 KGHSH, CDR2 LQKENI. The CDR3 runs 15 residues.